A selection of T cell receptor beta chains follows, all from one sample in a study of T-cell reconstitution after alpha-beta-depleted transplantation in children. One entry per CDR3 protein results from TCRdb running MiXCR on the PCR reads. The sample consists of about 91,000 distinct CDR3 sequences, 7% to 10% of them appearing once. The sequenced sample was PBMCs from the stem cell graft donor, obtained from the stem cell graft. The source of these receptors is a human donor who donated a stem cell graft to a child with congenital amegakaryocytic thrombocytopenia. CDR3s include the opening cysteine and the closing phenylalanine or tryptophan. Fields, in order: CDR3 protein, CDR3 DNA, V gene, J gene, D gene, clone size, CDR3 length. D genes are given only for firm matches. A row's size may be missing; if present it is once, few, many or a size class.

CDR3: CASSLGAGQFNEKLFF
DNA: TGTGCCAGCAGCTTAGGGGCGGGACAGTTTAATGAAAAACTGTTTTTT
V: TRBV11-2
J: TRBJ1-4
D: TRBD1
size: many
length: 16

CDR3: CASKASGGRNEQFF
DNA: TGTGCCAGCAAGGCTAGCGGGGGTCGGAATGAGCAGTTCTTC
V: TRBV3-1
J: TRBJ2-1
D: TRBD2
size: many
length: 14

CDR3: CASSRTGGSVSYEQYF
DNA: TGTGCCAGCAGTCGAACAGGGGGGAGCGTCTCCTACGAGCAGTACTTC
V: TRBV12-3/TRBV12-4
J: TRBJ2-7
D: TRBD1
size: many
length: 16

CDR3: CAWSRGSSTDTQYF
DNA: TGTGCCTGGTCTCGGGGTTCTAGCACAGATACGCAGTATTTT
V: TRBV30
J: TRBJ2-3
D: -
size: many
length: 14

CDR3: CASDREGTGELFF
DNA: TGCGCCAGTGACCGAGAAGGGACCGGGGAGCTGTTTTTT
V: TRBV5-1
J: TRBJ2-2
D: -
size: many
length: 13

CDR3: CASSLTLATDTQYF
DNA: TGTGCCAGCAGCTTAACGTTGGCCACAGATACGCAGTATTTT
V: TRBV5-6
J: TRBJ2-3
D: -
size: many
length: 14

CDR3: CASSARSGWALHF
DNA: TGTGCCAGCAGTGCCCGGAGCGGTTGGGCCCTCCACTTT
V: TRBV12-3/TRBV12-4
J: TRBJ1-6
D: -
size: many
length: 13

CDR3: CSVGRARDSPLHF
DNA: TGCAGCGTTGGCAGGGCCCGCGATTCACCCCTCCACTTT
V: TRBV29-1
J: TRBJ1-6
D: -
size: medium-sized
length: 13

CDR3: CASSLRGQANSYEQYF
DNA: TGTGCCAGCTCTCTTCGAGGACAGGCCAACTCCTACGAGCAGTACTTC
V: TRBV18
J: TRBJ2-7
D: TRBD1
size: many
length: 16

CDR3: CASSLGQGARETQYF
DNA: TGTGCCAGCAGTTTAGGGCAGGGGGCTAGAGAGACCCAGTACTTC
V: TRBV12-3/TRBV12-4
J: TRBJ2-5
D: TRBD1
size: many
length: 15

CDR3: CASSPTMADTQYF
DNA: TGTGCCAGCAGCCCAACTATGGCAGATACGCAGTATTTT
V: TRBV7-2
J: TRBJ2-3
D: -
size: many
length: 13

CDR3: CTPTTSGKAQFF
DNA: TGCACCCCTACGACTAGCGGGAAGGCGCAGTTCTTC
V: TRBV20-1
J: TRBJ2-1
D: TRBD2
size: many
length: 12

CDR3: CASSLIPPGGANTGELFF
DNA: TGTGCCAGCAGCTTAATCCCCCCAGGGGGCGCGAACACCGGGGAGCTGTTTTTT
V: TRBV5-5
J: TRBJ2-2
D: TRBD1
size: many
length: 18

CDR3: CASSLENPQETQYF
DNA: TGCGCCAGCAGCTTGGAAAACCCCCAAGAGACCCAGTACTTC
V: TRBV5-1
J: TRBJ2-5
D: -
size: many
length: 14

CDR3: CASRLPGQTYNEQFF
DNA: TGTGCCAGCAGGCTTCCGGGACAGACCTACAATGAGCAGTTCTTC
V: TRBV28
J: TRBJ2-1
D: TRBD1
size: many
length: 15

CDR3: CSVFLMNTGELFF
DNA: TGCAGCGTTTTTTTGATGAACACCGGGGAGCTGTTTTTT
V: TRBV29-1
J: TRBJ2-2
D: -
size: many
length: 13

CDR3: CASNLSSKAVPNEQFF
DNA: TGTGCCAGCAACTTAAGCTCCAAAGCGGTCCCCAATGAGCAGTTCTTC
V: TRBV6-4
J: TRBJ2-1
D: -
size: -
length: 16

CDR3: CASSSSGPGELFF
DNA: TGTGCCAGCAGCTCCTCCGGACCCGGGGAGCTGTTTTTT
V: TRBV7-3
J: TRBJ2-2
D: -
size: many
length: 13

CDR3: CASSLVTGIYEQYF
DNA: TGCGCCAGCAGCTTGGTGACAGGGATCTACGAGCAGTACTTC
V: TRBV5-1
J: TRBJ2-7
D: TRBD1
size: many
length: 14

CDR3: CASSRDAGPTGNTIYF
DNA: TGTGCCAGCAGCCGAGATGCGGGACCCACCGGAAACACCATATATTTT
V: TRBV12-3/TRBV12-4
J: TRBJ1-3
D: -
size: many
length: 16

CDR3: CCASHPGGAGTEAFF
DNA: TGCTGTGCTAGTCATCCAGGGGGCGCGGGTACTGAAGCTTTCTTT
V: TRBV20-1
J: TRBJ1-1
D: TRBD1
size: -
length: 15

CDR3: CASSQDPGLSALRYF
DNA: TGCGCCAGCAGCCAAGATCCCGGGCTCTCCGCGCTGAGGTATTTT
V: TRBV4-1
J: TRBJ2-3
D: -
size: many
length: 15

CDR3: CSVGELGGNTEAFF
DNA: TGCAGCGTTGGGGAGTTGGGGGGGAACACTGAAGCTTTCTTT
V: TRBV29-1
J: TRBJ1-1
D: -
size: few
length: 14

CDR3: CASSLDAGPYEQYF
DNA: TGCGCCAGCAGCTTGGATGCAGGCCCCTACGAGCAGTACTTC
V: TRBV5-1
J: TRBJ2-7
D: -
size: many
length: 14

CDR3: CASSLGSYEQYF
DNA: TGTGCCAGCAGCTTAGGGTCCTACGAGCAGTACTTC
V: TRBV7-9
J: TRBJ2-7
D: -
size: many
length: 12

CDR3: CSVVGGMDQPQHF
DNA: TGCAGCGTTGTGGGAGGGATGGATCAGCCCCAGCATTTT
V: TRBV29-1
J: TRBJ1-5
D: -
size: many
length: 13

CDR3: CASSVLASYEQYF
DNA: TGTGCCAGCAGTGTACTAGCGTCATACGAGCAGTACTTC
V: TRBV12-3/TRBV12-4
J: TRBJ2-7
D: TRBD2
size: many
length: 13

CDR3: CASSQDQSTDTQYF
DNA: TGCGCCAGCAGCCAAGATCAGAGCACAGATACGCAGTATTTT
V: TRBV4-3
J: TRBJ2-3
D: -
size: many
length: 14

CDR3: CASSYRDIQEGNTIYF
DNA: TGTGCCAGCAGTTACCGGGACATCCAAGAGGGAAACACCATATATTTT
V: TRBV6-5
J: TRBJ1-3
D: -
size: many
length: 16

CDR3: CSVEGGQRNTEAFF
DNA: TGCAGCGTTGAAGGGGGACAGAGGAACACTGAAGCTTTCTTT
V: TRBV29-1
J: TRBJ1-1
D: TRBD1
size: many
length: 14

CDR3: CSARGGLNYGYTF
DNA: TGCAGTGCTAGAGGGGGGCTTAACTATGGCTACACCTTC
V: TRBV20-1
J: TRBJ1-2
D: -
size: many
length: 13

CDR3: CASSFNRAIGELFF
DNA: TGTGCCAGCAGTTTTAACAGGGCGATCGGGGAGCTGTTTTTT
V: TRBV12-3/TRBV12-4
J: TRBJ2-2
D: -
size: many
length: 14

CDR3: CASSQDPFGRGDGYTF
DNA: TGTGCCAGCAGCCAAGATCCTTTTGGGCGCGGGGATGGCTACACCTTC
V: TRBV4-2
J: TRBJ1-2
D: -
size: once
length: 16

CDR3: CASSLSPNSPLHF
DNA: TGTGCCAGCAGCTTAAGCCCCAATTCACCCCTCCACTTT
V: TRBV7-2
J: TRBJ1-6
D: -
size: many
length: 13